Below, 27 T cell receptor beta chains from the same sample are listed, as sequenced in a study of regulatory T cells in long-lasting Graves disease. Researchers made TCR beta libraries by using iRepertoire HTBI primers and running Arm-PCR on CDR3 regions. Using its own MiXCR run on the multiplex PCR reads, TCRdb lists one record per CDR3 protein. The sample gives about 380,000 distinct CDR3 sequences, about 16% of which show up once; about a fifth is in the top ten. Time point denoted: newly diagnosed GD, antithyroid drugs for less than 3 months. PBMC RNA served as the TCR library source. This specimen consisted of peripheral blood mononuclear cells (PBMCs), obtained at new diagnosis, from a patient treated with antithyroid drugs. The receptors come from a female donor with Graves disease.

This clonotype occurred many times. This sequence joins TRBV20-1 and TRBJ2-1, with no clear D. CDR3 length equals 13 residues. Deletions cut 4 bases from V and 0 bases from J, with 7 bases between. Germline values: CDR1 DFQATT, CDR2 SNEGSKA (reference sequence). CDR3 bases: TGCAGTGCTACGGGTATCTCCTACAATGAGCAGTTCTTC. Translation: CSATGISYNEQFF.

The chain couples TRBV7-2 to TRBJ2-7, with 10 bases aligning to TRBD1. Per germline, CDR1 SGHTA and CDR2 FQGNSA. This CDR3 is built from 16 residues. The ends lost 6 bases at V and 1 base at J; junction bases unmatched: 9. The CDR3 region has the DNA TGTGCCAGCAGTTCTCGCGACAGGGGGCAATCCTACGAGCAGTACTTC. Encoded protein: CASSSRDRGQSYEQYF.

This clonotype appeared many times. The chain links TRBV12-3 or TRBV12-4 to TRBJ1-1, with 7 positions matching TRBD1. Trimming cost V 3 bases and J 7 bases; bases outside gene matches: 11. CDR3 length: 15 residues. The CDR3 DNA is TGTGCCAGCAGTTTCCTAACAGGGGAGAAAGGTGAAGCTTTCTTT. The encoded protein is CASSFLTGEKGEAFF.

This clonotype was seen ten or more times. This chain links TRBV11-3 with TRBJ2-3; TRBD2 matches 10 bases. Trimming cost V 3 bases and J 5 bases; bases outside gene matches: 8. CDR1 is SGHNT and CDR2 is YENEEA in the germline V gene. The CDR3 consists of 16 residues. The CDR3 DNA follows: TGTGCCAGCAGCTTCAAAGCGGGGGGGCCGATAGATACGCAGTATTTT. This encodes CASSFKAGGPIDTQYF.

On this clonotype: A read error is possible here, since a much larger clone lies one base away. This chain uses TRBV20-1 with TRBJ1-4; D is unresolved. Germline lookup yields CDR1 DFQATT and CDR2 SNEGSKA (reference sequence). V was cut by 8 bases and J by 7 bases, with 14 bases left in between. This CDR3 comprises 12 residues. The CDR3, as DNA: TGCAGTACCGAGGGCGCCAGTGAAAAACTGTTTTTT. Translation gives CSTEGASEKLFF.

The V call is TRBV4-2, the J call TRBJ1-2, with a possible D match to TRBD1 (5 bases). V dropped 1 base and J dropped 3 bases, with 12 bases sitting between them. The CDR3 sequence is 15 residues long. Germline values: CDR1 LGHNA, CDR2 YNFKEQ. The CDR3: CASSQVSRVDYGYTF. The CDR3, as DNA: TGTGCCAGCAGCCAAGTCTCCAGGGTAGACTATGGCTACACCTTC.

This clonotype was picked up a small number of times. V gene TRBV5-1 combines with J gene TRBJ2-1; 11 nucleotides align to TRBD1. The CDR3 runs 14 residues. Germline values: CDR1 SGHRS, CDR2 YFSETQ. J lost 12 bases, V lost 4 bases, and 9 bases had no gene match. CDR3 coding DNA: TGCGCCAGCAGCGGCGGACAGGGGGCGGCGGGGCAGTTCTTC. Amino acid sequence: CASSGGQGAAGQFF.

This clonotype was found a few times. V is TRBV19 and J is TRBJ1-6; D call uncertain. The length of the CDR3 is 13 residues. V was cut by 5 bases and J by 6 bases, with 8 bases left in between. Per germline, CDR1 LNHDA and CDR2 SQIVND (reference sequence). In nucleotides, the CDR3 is TGTGCCAGTAGTTGGCAGCGTAATTCACCCCTCCACTTT. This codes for CASSWQRNSPLHF. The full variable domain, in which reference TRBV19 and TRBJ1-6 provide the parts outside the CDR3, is DGGITQSPKYLFRKEGQNVTLSCEQNLNHDAMYWYRQDPGQGLRLIYYSQIVNDFQKGDIAEGYSVSREKKESFPLTVTSAQKNPTAFYLCASSWQRNSPLHFGNGTRLTVT.

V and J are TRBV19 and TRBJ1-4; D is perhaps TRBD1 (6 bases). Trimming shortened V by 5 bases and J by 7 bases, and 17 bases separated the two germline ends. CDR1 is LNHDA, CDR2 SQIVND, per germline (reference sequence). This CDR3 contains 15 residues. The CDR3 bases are TGTGCCAGTAGTTCACAGACAGGTCGGGGTGAAAAACTGTTTTTT. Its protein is CASSSQTGRGEKLFF.

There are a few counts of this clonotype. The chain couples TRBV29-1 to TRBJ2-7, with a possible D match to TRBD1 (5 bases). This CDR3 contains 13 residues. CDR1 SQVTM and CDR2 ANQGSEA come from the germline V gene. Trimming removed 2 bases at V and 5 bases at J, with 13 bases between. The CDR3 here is CSVEQGSTDEQYF. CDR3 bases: TGCAGCGTTGAACAGGGTAGCACCGACGAGCAGTACTTC.

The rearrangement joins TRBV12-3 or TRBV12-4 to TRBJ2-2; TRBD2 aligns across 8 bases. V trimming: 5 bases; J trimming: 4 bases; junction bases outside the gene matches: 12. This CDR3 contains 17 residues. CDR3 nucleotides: TGTGCCAGCAGTACTATCGGGGGGGGAGGGGGCACCGGGGAGCTGTTTTTT. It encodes CASSTIGGGGGTGELFF.

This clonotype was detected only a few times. DNA for the CDR3: TGTGCCAGCAGCCAGGAGAGGGGGCGAGGAAAAAACATTCAGTACTTC. Amino acids: CASSQERGRGKNIQYF. The chain is built from TRBV7-2 and TRBJ2-4, with 7 nucleotides matching TRBD1. Germline assignment: CDR1 SGHTA and CDR2 FQGNSA. CDR3 length: 16 residues. V was pared by 5 bases and J by 4 bases, with 11 bases of the junction left unmatched.

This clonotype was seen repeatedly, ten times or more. CDR3 nucleotide sequence: TGTGCCAGCAGCTTAAGGCAGGTTCTGAACACTGAAGCTTTCTTT. Amino acids: CASSLRQVLNTEAFF. The chain couples TRBV11-2 to TRBJ1-1; D is unclear. Trimming shortened V by 2 bases and J by 0 bases, and 10 bases separated the two germline ends. The V gene's germline CDR1 is SGHAT and CDR2 FQNNGV. CDR3 size: 15 residues.

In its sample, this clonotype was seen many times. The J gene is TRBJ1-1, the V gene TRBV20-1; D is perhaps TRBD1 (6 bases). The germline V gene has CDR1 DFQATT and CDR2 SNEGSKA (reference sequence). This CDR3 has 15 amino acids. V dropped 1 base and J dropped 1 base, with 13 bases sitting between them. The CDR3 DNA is TGCAGTGCTAGAGGGAACAGGGAGCCGAACACTGAAGCTTTCTTT. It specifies CSARGNREPNTEAFF.

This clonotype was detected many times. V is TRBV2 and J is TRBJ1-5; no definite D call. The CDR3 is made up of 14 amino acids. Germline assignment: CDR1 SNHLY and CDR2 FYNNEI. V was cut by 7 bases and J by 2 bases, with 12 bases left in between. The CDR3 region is CASNAREGNQPQHF. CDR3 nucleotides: TGTGCCAGCAACGCAAGAGAGGGCAATCAGCCCCAGCATTTT. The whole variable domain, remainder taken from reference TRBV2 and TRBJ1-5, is EPEVTQTPSHQVTQMGQEVILRCVPISNHLYFYWYRQILGQKVEFLVSFYNNEISEKSEIFDDQFSVERPDGSNFTLKIRSTKLEDSAMYFCASNAREGNQPQHFGDGTRLSIL.

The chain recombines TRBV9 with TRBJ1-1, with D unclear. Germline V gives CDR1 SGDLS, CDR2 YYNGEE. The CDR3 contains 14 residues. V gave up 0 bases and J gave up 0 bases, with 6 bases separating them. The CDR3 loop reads CASSVGVMNTEAFF. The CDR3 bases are TGTGCCAGCAGCGTAGGGGTAATGAACACTGAAGCTTTCTTT.

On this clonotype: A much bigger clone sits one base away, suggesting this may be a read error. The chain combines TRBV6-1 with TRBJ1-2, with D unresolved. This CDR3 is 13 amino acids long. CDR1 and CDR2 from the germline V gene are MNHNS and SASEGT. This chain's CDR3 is CASRGVDGYGHTF. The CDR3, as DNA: TGTGCCAGCAGAGGAGTGGATGGTTATGGCCACACCTTC.

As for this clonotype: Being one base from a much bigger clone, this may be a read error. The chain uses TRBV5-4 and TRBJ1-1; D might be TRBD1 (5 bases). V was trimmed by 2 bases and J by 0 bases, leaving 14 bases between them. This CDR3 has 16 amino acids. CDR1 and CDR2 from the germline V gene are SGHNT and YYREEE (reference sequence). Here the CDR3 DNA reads TGTGCCAGCAGCTTCGGGGCAGGGAGCATGAACACTGAAGCTTTCTTT. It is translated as CASSFGAGSMNTEAFF.

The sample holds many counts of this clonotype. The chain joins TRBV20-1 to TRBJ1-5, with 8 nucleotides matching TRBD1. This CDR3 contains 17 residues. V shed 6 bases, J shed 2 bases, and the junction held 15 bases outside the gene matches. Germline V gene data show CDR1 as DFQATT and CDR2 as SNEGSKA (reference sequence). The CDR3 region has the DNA TGCAGTGCGTGGGGACAGGACTTTCCGGGGGGCAATCAGCCCCAGCATTTT. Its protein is CSAWGQDFPGGNQPQHF.

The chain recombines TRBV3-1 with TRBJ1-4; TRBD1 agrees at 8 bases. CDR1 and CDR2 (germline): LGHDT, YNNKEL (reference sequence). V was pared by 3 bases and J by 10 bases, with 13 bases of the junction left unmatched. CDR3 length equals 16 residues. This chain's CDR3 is CASSQGIDRGVGKLFF. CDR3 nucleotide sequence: TGTGCCAGCAGCCAGGGGATCGACAGGGGTGTCGGAAAACTGTTTTTT.

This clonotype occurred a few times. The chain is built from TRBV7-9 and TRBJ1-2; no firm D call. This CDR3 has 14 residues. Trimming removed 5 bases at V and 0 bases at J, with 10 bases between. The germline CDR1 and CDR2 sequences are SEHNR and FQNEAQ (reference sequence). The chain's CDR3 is CASSPELTNYGYTF. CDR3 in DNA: TGTGCCAGCAGCCCCGAGCTGACTAACTATGGCTACACCTTC.

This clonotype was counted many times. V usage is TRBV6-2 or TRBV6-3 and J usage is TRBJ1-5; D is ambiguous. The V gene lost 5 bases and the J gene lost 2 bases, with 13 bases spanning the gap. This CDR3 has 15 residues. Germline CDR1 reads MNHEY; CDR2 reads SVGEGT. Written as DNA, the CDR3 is TGTGCCAGCAGTGAAGGAAGAGACGGCAATCAGCCCCAGCATTTT. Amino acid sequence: CASSEGRDGNQPQHF.

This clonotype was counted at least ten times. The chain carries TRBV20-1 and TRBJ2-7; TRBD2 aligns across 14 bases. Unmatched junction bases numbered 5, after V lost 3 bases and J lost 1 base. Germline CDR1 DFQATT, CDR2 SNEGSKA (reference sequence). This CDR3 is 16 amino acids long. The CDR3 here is CSASGTSGGISYEQYF. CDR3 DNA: TGCAGTGCTAGTGGGACTAGCGGGGGTATATCCTACGAGCAGTACTTC.

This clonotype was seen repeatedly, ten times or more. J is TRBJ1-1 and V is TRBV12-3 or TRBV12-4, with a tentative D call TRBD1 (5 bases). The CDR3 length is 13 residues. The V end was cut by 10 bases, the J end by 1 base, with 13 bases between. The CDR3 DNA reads TGTGCCACCCAGGGAACCGCGAACACTGAAGCTTTCTTT. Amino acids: CATQGTANTEAFF.

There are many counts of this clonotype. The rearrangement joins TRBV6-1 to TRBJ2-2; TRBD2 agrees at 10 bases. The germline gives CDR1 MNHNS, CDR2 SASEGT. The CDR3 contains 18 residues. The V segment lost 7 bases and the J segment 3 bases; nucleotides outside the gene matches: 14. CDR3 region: CASTLRPPSGRYTGELFF. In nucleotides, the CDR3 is TGTGCCAGCACCCTCAGACCTCCTAGCGGGAGATACACCGGGGAGCTGTTTTTT.

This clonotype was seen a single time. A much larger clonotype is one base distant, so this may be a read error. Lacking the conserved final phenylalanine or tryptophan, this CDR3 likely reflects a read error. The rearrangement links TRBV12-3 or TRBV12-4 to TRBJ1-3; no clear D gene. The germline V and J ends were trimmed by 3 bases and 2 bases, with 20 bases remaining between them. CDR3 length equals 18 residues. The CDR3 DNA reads TGTGCCAGCAGTTTTTCGGTCGGGGTCCTCCGCCCTGGAAACACCATATATTCT. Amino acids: CASSFSVGVLRPGNTIYS.

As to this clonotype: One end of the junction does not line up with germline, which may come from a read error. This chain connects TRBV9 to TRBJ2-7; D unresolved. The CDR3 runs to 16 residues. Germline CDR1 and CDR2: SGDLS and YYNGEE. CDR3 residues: CASSLIFRESPYEQYF. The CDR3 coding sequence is TGCGCCAGCAGCTTGATTTTTAGGGAATCGCCCTACGAGCAGTACTTC.